The 28 T cell receptor beta chains below were found in one sample sequenced in a study of vaccination effects on CD4 cells after COVID-19. Following 10 days of culture, CD4+ T cells were isolated. For these receptors, no antigen is known. TCRdb's copy holds only in-frame clones and misses some; the assay was immunoSEQ multiplex PCR. The sample has 30,000 to 40,000 clones, roughly 80% seen once. Specimen: CD4+ T cells from PBMCs cultured without peptide, collected before COVID-19 vaccination. The receptors stem from a human donor who received a COVID-19 vaccine.

The CDR3 DNA follows: TGCAGCGTGGGGACAGGGGCGAACTATGGCTACACCTTC. Protein sequence: CSVGTGANYGYTF. The chain recombines TRBV29-1 with TRBJ1-2; 10 nucleotides match TRBD1. This CDR3 has 13 amino acids. V was pared by 6 bases and J by 2 bases, with 3 bases of the junction left unmatched. From germline, CDR1 is SQVTM and CDR2 ANQGSEA.

The chain has TRBV28 and TRBJ1-6; D unclear. This CDR3 comprises 14 residues. The V gene lost 3 bases and the J gene lost 4 bases, with 7 bases spanning the gap. Germline V gene lookup returns CDR1 MDHEN and CDR2 SYDVKM. The CDR3 is CASSFGEYNSPLHF. The CDR3 DNA is TGTGCCAGCAGTTTCGGGGAATATAATTCACCCCTCCACTTT.

This clone appeared a few times. The chain is built from TRBV11-2 and TRBJ2-7, with D tentatively TRBD1 (6 bases). The V gene's germline CDR1 is SGHAT and CDR2 FQNNGV. Between the trimmed V and J ends, which lost 4 bases and 4 bases, there was a span of 11 bases. The CDR3 covers 13 residues. DNA of the CDR3: TGTGCCAGCAGCTCCATTCAGGGGTACGAGCAGTACGTC. Its translation is CASSSIQGYEQYV.

V usage is TRBV7-2 and J usage is TRBJ2-2; unclear D gene. The CDR3 has 13 amino acids. CDR1 SGHTA and CDR2 FQGNSA come from the germline V gene. Trimming took off 6 bases at V and 0 bases at J, with 5 bases between the two ends. CDR3 protein: CASSFPNTGELFF. The CDR3 DNA is TGTGCCAGCAGTTTTCCGAACACCGGGGAGCTGTTTTTT.

The chain links TRBV6-2 or TRBV6-3 to TRBJ2-7; D is unclear. Per germline, CDR1 MNHEY and CDR2 SVGEGT. The CDR3 sequence is 12 residues long. V gave up 6 bases and J gave up 5 bases, with 11 bases separating them. The CDR3 is CASSQVSHEQYV. The CDR3 bases are TGTGCCAGCAGCCAAGTGAGCCACGAGCAGTACGTC.

This chain connects TRBV7-2 to TRBJ2-5, with 8 bases that match TRBD2. There are 15 residues in the CDR3. V trimming: 5 bases; J trimming: 2 bases; junction bases outside the gene matches: 7. Germline V gene sequence: CDR1 SGHTA, CDR2 FQGNSA. CDR3 amino acids: CASSLGSGVQETQYF. DNA for the CDR3: TGTGCCAGCAGCCTGGGTAGCGGGGTTCAAGAGACCCAGTACTTC.

This clone has only one observation. CDR3 region: CASSPGTGGTGELFF. The DNA for the CDR3 is TGCGCCAGCAGCCCCGGGACAGGGGGCACCGGGGAGCTGTTTTTT. The chain uses TRBV4-1 and TRBJ2-2, with TRBD1 matching over 11 bases. Losses at the gene ends were 4 bases for V and 4 bases for J; bases not matched to a gene: 2. Looked up from germline, CDR1 is MGHRA and CDR2 is YSYEKL. CDR3 size: 15 residues.

The V call is TRBV7-9, the J call TRBJ1-3; D is ambiguous. The CDR3 is made up of 15 amino acids. The germline V gene has CDR1 SEHNR and CDR2 FQNEAQ (reference sequence). V lost 0 bases and J lost 0, with 6 bases in between. The CDR3 DNA sequence: TGTGCCAGCAGCTTAGCAGATCTCTCTGGAAACACCATATATTTT. It specifies CASSLADLSGNTIYF.

With respect to this clone: The same CDR3 is also encoded by other DNA sequences in this sample. The gene calls are TRBV6-5 and TRBJ1-5, with D maybe TRBD1 (5 bases). There are 15 residues in the CDR3. Trimming shortened V by 0 bases and J by 1 base, and 7 bases separated the two germline ends. The germline CDR1 and CDR2 sequences are MNHEY and SVGAGI. CDR3 sequence: CASSYSGGSNQPQHF. CDR3 nucleotide sequence: TGTGCCAGCAGTTACTCGGGGGGGAGCAATCAGCCCCAGCATTTT.

V is TRBV29-1 and J is TRBJ1-1; the match to TRBD1 covers 9 bases. The germline V gene encodes CDR1 SQVTM and CDR2 ANQGSEA. V lost 6 bases and J lost 5; bases outside the gene matches: 13. This CDR3 region has 15 residues. CDR3 nucleotides: TGCAGCGTACTTCCCGGGACAGGGCTCGAGACTGAAGCTTTCTTT. Amino acid sequence: CSVLPGTGLETEAFF. Complete variable domain (other parts from reference TRBV29-1 and TRBJ1-1): SAVISQKPSRDICQRGTSLTIQCQVDSQVTMMFWYRQQPGQSLTLIATANQGSEATYESGFVIDKFPISRPNLTFSTLTVSNMSPEDSSIYLCSVLPGTGLETEAFFGQGTRLTVV.

The chain carries TRBV2 and TRBJ1-1, with 8 nucleotides matching TRBD1. The V segment lost 3 bases and the J segment 7 bases; nucleotides outside the gene matches: 4. The germline gives CDR1 SNHLY, CDR2 FYNNEI. The CDR3 is made up of 13 amino acids. The CDR3 here is CASSDGTGLEAFF. CDR3 DNA sequence: TGTGCCAGCAGTGATGGGACAGGACTTGAAGCTTTCTTT.

V gene TRBV5-1 combines with J gene TRBJ1-1; 11 bases agree with TRBD1. J was trimmed by 1 base and V by 0 bases; bases with no gene match: 2. CDR1 and CDR2 (germline): SGHRS, YFSETQ. The CDR3 length is 16 residues. The CDR3 sequence is CASSLGTGGANTEAFF. CDR3 DNA sequence: TGCGCCAGCAGCTTGGGGACAGGGGGCGCGAACACTGAAGCTTTCTTT.

V usage is TRBV15 and J usage is TRBJ2-3; a possible D gene is TRBD2 (6 bases). There are 17 residues in the CDR3. Trimming pared 0 bases from V and 8 bases from J, leaving 21 bases between. Germline CDR1 LNHNV, CDR2 YYDKDF (reference sequence). The CDR3 DNA sequence: TGTGCCACCAGCAGAGATCGGGGACTGGTATTCCCAGCTACGCAGTATTTT. Translating gives CATSRDRGLVFPATQYF.

V gene TRBV7-2 combines with J gene TRBJ2-3; tentative D call: TRBD1 (5 bases). CDR1 is SGHTA and CDR2 is FQGNSA in the germline V gene. CDR3 length: 14 amino acids. V was trimmed by 4 bases and J by 2 bases, leaving 10 bases between them. The CDR3 nucleotides are TGTGCCAGCAGCTCCGGACACTCCACAGATACGCAGTATTTT. This codes for CASSSGHSTDTQYF. Filled out from reference TRBV7-2 and TRBJ2-3, the complete variable domain reads GAGVSQSPSNKVTEKGKDVELRCDPISGHTALYWYRQSLGQGLEFLIYFQGNSAPDKSGLPSDRFSAERTGGSVSTLTIQRTQQEDSAVYLCASSSGHSTDTQYFGPGTRLTVL.

The chain couples TRBV6-5 to TRBJ2-3; 7 nucleotides line up with TRBD2. The CDR3 extends over 15 amino acids. Germline V gives CDR1 MNHEY, CDR2 SVGAGI. With 6 bases clipped from V and 1 base from J, the junction kept 7 bases outside the gene matches. The CDR3: CASRGVAGGTDTQYF. The CDR3 nucleotides are TGTGCCAGCAGGGGAGTGGCGGGGGGCACAGATACGCAGTATTTT.

Written as DNA, the CDR3 is TGTGCCAGCAGCCCGGACAGGTTTATTCTGGAGACCCAGTACTTC. Its translation: CASSPDRFILETQYF. The chain uses TRBV6-5 and TRBJ2-5, with TRBD1 matching 7 bases. Germline V gene data show CDR1 as MNHEY and CDR2 as SVGAGI. The CDR3 loop spans 15 amino acids. V gave up 6 bases and J gave up 5 bases; unmatched junction bases: 12.

The rearrangement uses TRBV4-3 and TRBJ1-6, with a possible D match to TRBD1 (5 bases). The CDR3 covers 14 residues. V was trimmed by 5 bases and J by 7 bases, leaving 12 bases between them. Per germline, CDR1 LGHNA and CDR2 YSLEER. CDR3 residues: CASSWTGENSPLHF. CDR3 nucleotides: TGCGCCAGCAGCTGGACGGGGGAAAATTCACCCCTCCACTTT.

The chain joins TRBV19 to TRBJ2-3; 7 bases are a match to TRBD2. The V gene end was trimmed by 6 bases and the J gene end by 2 bases; junction bases not matched to a gene: 8. The CDR3 runs to 15 residues. Per germline, CDR1 LNHDA and CDR2 SQIVND (reference sequence). The CDR3 loop reads CASRAIRGDTDTQYF. CDR3 bases: TGTGCCAGTAGGGCAATCCGGGGGGACACAGATACGCAGTATTTT.

V and J are TRBV6-6 and TRBJ1-1; tentatively, D is TRBD1 (5 bases). CDR1 is MNHNY, CDR2 SVGAGI, per germline (reference sequence). The CDR3 totals 16 residues. The germline V and J ends were trimmed by 0 bases and 3 bases, with 14 bases remaining between them. This CDR3 is CASSYSWGGADTEAFF. The CDR3 DNA sequence: TGTGCCAGCAGTTACTCATGGGGTGGGGCGGACACTGAAGCTTTCTTT.

The chain combines TRBV27 with TRBJ1-2; D may be TRBD1 (5 bases). This CDR3 region has 15 residues. Per the germline V gene, CDR1 is MNHEY and CDR2 is SMNVEV (reference sequence). The germline V and J ends were trimmed by 5 bases and 2 bases, with 15 bases remaining between them. The DNA of the CDR3 is TGTGCCAGCAGTAATGACCCCCAGGGCAACTATGGCTACACCTTC. Translating gives CASSNDPQGNYGYTF.

The rearrangement links TRBV5-1 to TRBJ1-1, with 7 bases aligning to TRBD1. This CDR3 spans 15 amino acids. Trimming cost V 3 bases and J 0 bases; bases outside gene matches: 5. Per the germline V gene, CDR1 is SGHRS and CDR2 is YFSETQ. The DNA of the CDR3 is TGCGCCAGCAGCTCTCCGACAGGGCTGAACACTGAAGCTTTCTTT. The encoded protein is CASSSPTGLNTEAFF. Filled out from reference TRBV5-1 and TRBJ1-1, the complete variable domain reads KAGVTQTPRYLIKTRGQQVTLSCSPISGHRSVSWYQQTPGQGLQFLFEYFSETQRNKGNFPGRFSGRQFSNSRSEMNVSTLELGDSALYLCASSSPTGLNTEAFFGQGTRLTVV.

The J gene is TRBJ2-5, the V gene TRBV7-2, with a possible D match to TRBD2 (5 bases). Looked up from germline, CDR1 is SGHTA and CDR2 is FQGNSA. The CDR3 is 14 residues long. Between the trimmed V and J ends, which lost 7 bases and 5 bases, there was a span of 17 bases. Here the CDR3 DNA reads TGTGCCAGCATCCGGAGGAGTAGCTATGAGACCCAGTACTTC. Its protein product is CASIRRSSYETQYF. Full variable domain (outside the CDR3, taken from reference TRBV7-2 and TRBJ2-5): GAGVSQSPSNKVTEKGKDVELRCDPISGHTALYWYRQSLGQGLEFLIYFQGNSAPDKSGLPSDRFSAERTGGSVSTLTIQRTQQEDSAVYLCASIRRSSYETQYFGPGTRLLVL.

The rearrangement joins TRBV29-1 to TRBJ2-1, with no clear D. The CDR3 runs to 9 residues. Germline CDR1 and CDR2: SQVTM and ANQGSEA. Trimming removed 7 bases at V and 8 bases at J, with 6 bases between. The CDR3 nucleotides read TGCAGCGGGGCCGATGAGCAGTTCTTC. It translates to CSGADEQFF.

This chain connects TRBV19 to TRBJ1-5, with 9 nucleotides matching TRBD1. The trim removed 7 bases at V and 2 bases at J, leaving 9 bases unmatched. The CDR3 contains 16 residues. CDR1 is LNHDA, CDR2 SQIVND, per germline (reference sequence). The CDR3 reads CASTPGRDRGNQPQHF. DNA for the CDR3: TGTGCCAGTACCCCGGGCCGGGACAGGGGCAATCAGCCCCAGCATTTT.

The rearrangement uses TRBV24-1 and TRBJ2-1; unclear D gene. Germline V CDR1 and CDR2: KGHDR, SFDVKD. This CDR3 spans 17 amino acids. Trimming removed 1 base at V and 0 bases at J, with 12 bases between. The chain's CDR3 is CATSDLRTPSSYNEQFF. The CDR3 DNA sequence: TGTGCCACCAGTGATTTAAGAACACCGAGCTCCTACAATGAGCAGTTCTTC.

This rearrangement joins TRBV29-1 to TRBJ2-5, with 7 bases aligning to TRBD1. The CDR3 totals 15 residues. Germline V gene lookup returns CDR1 SQVTM and CDR2 ANQGSEA. With V trimmed by 1 base and J by 2 bases, 7 bases remained unmatched. The CDR3, as DNA: TGCAGCGTTGAAGTGTCAGGGACAGCTCAAGAGACCCAGTACTTC. Translating gives CSVEVSGTAQETQYF.

V is TRBV6-6 and J is TRBJ1-6, with D unresolved. The germline gives CDR1 MNHNY, CDR2 SVGAGI (reference sequence). This CDR3 is built from 15 residues. Trimming pared 6 bases from V and 10 bases from J, leaving 19 bases between. The CDR3 nucleotides are TGTGCCAGCAGGGATGTCACAGCCAAGCAGTCACCCCTCCACTTT. It codes for CASRDVTAKQSPLHF.

V and J are TRBV18 and TRBJ1-2; 8 bases align to TRBD1. Trimming took 4 bases from V and 1 from J; bases not matched to a gene: 5. The CDR3 spans 15 residues. Per germline, CDR1 KGHSH and CDR2 LQKENI. The CDR3 nucleotides read TGTGCCAGCTCACTCGGGACAGGAGATAACTATGGCTACACCTTC. Translating gives CASSLGTGDNYGYTF.